These 3 T cell receptor beta chains were sequenced from one sample in a study of CD8 T cells in Susac syndrome. Reverse transcription used roughly 0.5 to 1 ug RNA and random hexamers. TCRdb used MiXCR to reprocess the immunoSEQ multiplex PCR reads, holding one entry per CDR3 protein. The sample holds approximately 190,000 distinct CDR3 sequences, nearly 95% seen once. Source material: CD4+ T cells from PBMCs. The origin of the receptors is a human donor with multiple sclerosis.

This clonotype showed up just a few times. This chain uses TRBV29-1 with TRBJ2-7; 8 nucleotides align to TRBD1. Germline V gene data show CDR1 as SQVTM and CDR2 as ANQGSEA. CDR3 length equals 14 residues. With 6 bases clipped from V and 1 base from J, the junction kept 8 bases outside the gene matches. The CDR3 nucleotides read TGCAGCGTAGTTGGACAGGGAGGTTCCTACGAGCAGTACTTC. This sequence encodes CSVVGQGGSYEQYF.

V gene TRBV7-9 combines with J gene TRBJ2-3; no clear D. CDR3 length: 14 amino acids. Germline V CDR1 and CDR2: SEHNR, FQNEAQ (reference sequence). V dropped 5 bases and J dropped 4 bases, with 13 bases sitting between them. CDR3 amino acids: CASSPPSNPDTQYF. The CDR3, as DNA: TGTGCCAGCAGCCCCCCCTCGAATCCAGATACGCAGTATTTT.

CDR3 in DNA: TGTGCCACCAGTTTTTACGGCAACACAGATACGCAGTATTTT. Encoded protein: CATSFYGNTDTQYF. The rearrangement uses TRBV24-1 and TRBJ2-3; D remains ambiguous. The germline V gene has CDR1 KGHDR and CDR2 SFDVKD. The CDR3 contains 14 residues. V lost 6 bases and J lost 2, with 11 bases in between.